Shown below are 13 T cell receptor beta chains from a single sample sequenced in a study of cytomegalovirus exposure and HLA in healthy donors. The PCR made use of 60 Vbeta and 13 Jbeta primers. Method: immunoSEQ multiplex PCR; TCRdb's copy keeps in-frame clones and lacks some. In total, the table holds roughly 140,000 clones. The sequenced sample was PBMCs. The receptors were sampled from a middle-aged man in good health and CMV-seronegative.

The genes are TRBV9 and TRBJ1-6, with D possibly matching TRBD1 (5 bases). The germline gives CDR1 SGDLS, CDR2 YYNGEE. The CDR3 length is 15 residues. Trimming took 0 bases from V and 7 from J, leaving 11 bases between them. The CDR3 coding sequence is TGTGCCAGCAGCGTAGGGGGCCGGAGAAATTCACCCCTCCACTTT. Its translation: CASSVGGRRNSPLHF.

This rearrangement joins TRBV19 to TRBJ2-7; the match to TRBD1 covers 9 bases. Germline lookup yields CDR1 LNHDA and CDR2 SQIVND (reference sequence). V was clipped by 3 bases and J by 6 bases; unmatched bases: 9. The CDR3 is made up of 15 amino acids. In DNA, the CDR3 is TGTGCCAGTAGTATTCCGGGACAGGGCGTATCCGAGCAGTACTTC. Amino acid sequence: CASSIPGQGVSEQYF.

The CDR3 nucleotides read TGTGCCAGTAGTATAGATACGGGGGGAATGGCGCAGCCCCAGCATTTT. This gives the protein CASSIDTGGMAQPQHF. The chain combines TRBV19 with TRBJ1-5; D is perhaps TRBD1 (5 bases). The CDR3 spans 16 residues. Germline CDR1 reads LNHDA; CDR2 reads SQIVND (reference sequence). Trimming cost V 0 bases and J 7 bases, with 16 bases left between them.

The J gene is TRBJ2-2, the V gene TRBV9; D gene ambiguous. The germline gives CDR1 SGDLS, CDR2 YYNGEE. CDR3 length: 14 amino acids. V lost 0 bases and J lost 7, with 10 bases in between. The CDR3 loop reads CASSVAVTGGELFF. CDR3 DNA: TGTGCCAGCAGCGTAGCGGTCACCGGCGGGGAGCTGTTTTTT.

The chain recombines TRBV9 with TRBJ1-1; D might be TRBD1 (6 bases). The germline V and J ends were trimmed by 4 bases and 2 bases, with 15 bases remaining between them. Germline lookup yields CDR1 SGDLS and CDR2 YYNGEE. The CDR3 has 15 residues. CDR3 protein: CASSSRTAVNTEAFF. DNA of the CDR3: TGTGCCAGCAGCTCCCGGACAGCCGTCAACACTGAAGCTTTCTTT. The whole variable domain, filled in from reference TRBV9 and TRBJ1-1, reads DSGVTQTPKHLITATGQRVTLRCSPRSGDLSVYWYQQSLDQGLQFLIQYYNGEERAKGNILERFSAQQFPDLHSELNLSSLELGDSALYFCASSSRTAVNTEAFFGQGTRLTVV.

Regarding this clone: At the DNA level, this CDR3 is encoded by other sequences in the same sample as well. The chain links TRBV4-2 to TRBJ1-1, with TRBD1 as a possible D gene (6 bases). V was trimmed by 1 base and J by 0 bases, leaving 9 bases between them. From germline, CDR1 is LGHNA and CDR2 YNFKEQ. The CDR3 loop spans 15 amino acids. Here the CDR3 DNA reads TGTGCCAGCAGCCAAGGGGACACCATGAACACTGAAGCTTTCTTT. Its protein product is CASSQGDTMNTEAFF.

The CDR3 spells CASSQVPGSDTQYF. CDR3 DNA sequence: TGTGCCAGCAGCCAAGTGCCGGGTAGCGATACGCAGTATTTT. This chain uses TRBV14 with TRBJ2-3; D not certain. The V and J ends lost 1 base and 6 bases respectively, with 11 bases between them. The CDR3 consists of 14 residues. Germline V gene sequence: CDR1 SGHDN, CDR2 FVKESK.

The chain recombines TRBV5-1 with TRBJ1-1; a weak D match, TRBD1 (6 bases). This CDR3 contains 15 residues. Trimming removed 3 bases from V and 4 bases from J, with 16 bases in between. Germline V CDR1 and CDR2: SGHRS, YFSETQ. CDR3 protein: CASSSFMTGSTEAFF. DNA of the CDR3: TGCGCCAGCAGCTCGTTCATGACAGGTTCCACTGAAGCTTTCTTT.

This chain connects TRBV7-8 to TRBJ1-1; TRBD1 matches 7 bases. V was clipped by 5 bases and J by 0 bases; unmatched bases: 12. This CDR3 has 17 residues. Germline CDR1 SGHVS, CDR2 FQNEAQ. CDR3 sequence reads: CASSAKTGPFMNTEAFF. The CDR3 nucleotides read TGTGCCAGCAGCGCGAAGACAGGGCCCTTCATGAACACTGAAGCTTTCTTT.

V usage is TRBV15 and J usage is TRBJ2-3; 10 bases map to TRBD2. There are 22 residues in the CDR3. The germline V gene has CDR1 LNHNV and CDR2 YYDKDF (reference sequence). Trimming removed 0 bases from V and 0 bases from J; junction bases left unmatched: 18. The CDR3 DNA sequence: TGTGCCACCAGCAGAGAGCGATTGGGAACTAGCGGGGAGGACTCTAGCACAGATACGCAGTATTTT. Amino acids: CATSRERLGTSGEDSSTDTQYF.

J is TRBJ2-3 and V is TRBV7-9; the match to TRBD2 covers 14 bases. Per the germline V gene, CDR1 is SEHNR and CDR2 is FQNEAQ (reference sequence). Trimming cost V 4 bases and J 5 bases; bases outside gene matches: 5. The length of the CDR3 is 16 residues. CDR3 sequence: CASSWGLAGVGDTQYF. The CDR3 DNA follows: TGTGCCAGCAGCTGGGGACTAGCGGGGGTGGGAGATACGCAGTATTTT.

This sequence joins TRBV7-3 and TRBJ2-3; 8 nucleotides agree with TRBD2. This CDR3 contains 17 residues. The V gene end was trimmed by 0 bases and the J gene end by 1 base; junction bases not matched to a gene: 6. Germline V lookup: CDR1 SGHTA, CDR2 FQGTGA. The CDR3 loop is CASSLTFSAGGTDTQYF. DNA of the CDR3: TGTGCCAGCAGCTTAACGTTCTCAGCGGGGGGCACAGATACGCAGTATTTT. The full variable domain, completed using reference TRBV7-3 and TRBJ2-3, is GAGVSQTPSNKVTEKGKYVELRCDPISGHTALYWYRQSLGQGPEFLIYFQGTGAADDSGLPNDRFFAVRPEGSVSTLKIQRTERGDSAVYLCASSLTFSAGGTDTQYFGPGTRLTVL.

The chain joins TRBV7-9 to TRBJ1-1, with D tentatively TRBD1 (6 bases). V shed 5 bases and J shed 0 bases, with 10 bases lying between them. The CDR3 totals 14 residues. Germline assignment: CDR1 SEHNR and CDR2 FQNEAQ (reference sequence). The CDR3 DNA sequence: TGTGCCAGCAGCAACCGGGACATGAACACTGAAGCTTTCTTT. Translation gives CASSNRDMNTEAFF.